This T cell receptor (beta chain) is from a study of beta chain features in type 1 diabetes (dated by TCRdb to the late 2010s). A note on the overall study: Mean age, gender distribution, total cell number and subset yield did not differ between patients and healthy donors. Across all samples, some 100,000,000 sorted cells were examined, and cell number per subset correlated strongly with RNA yield. Regulatory and stem cell-like memory subsets were obtained from only 8 patients and about 8 healthy donors, while naive and central memory subsets were obtained from all 30 or so donors. In the study, TCRB repertoires of sorted circulating CD4+ T cell subsets from recently diagnosed type 1 diabetes patients were compared with those of matched healthy donors.

A single peripheral blood draw of 90 to 150 mL on average was collected from each donor into heparinised tubes. Naive, central memory, regulatory and stem cell-like memory CD4+ T cells were sorted on a BD FACSAria II using a panel including CD45RO, CCR7, CD25, CD127, CD95 and CD27. All sorted populations exceeded 95% purity. Right away, PBMCs were isolated by Lymphoprep density gradient centrifugation and were stained directly, with no culture step. Samples were stained and sorted in pairs, with one healthy donor and one patient per experiment, so that batch effects were minimized. The entire isolated RNA was reverse transcribed using the High Capacity cDNA Reverse Transcription Kit, and thus expressed TCRB transcripts were sequenced. Deep immunoSEQ sequencing was performed on naive, central memory and regulatory T cell samples, with an average of approximately 3.9 million total reads per sample. Sorted cells were lysed in RLT buffer, and RNA was extracted using DNase-treated RNeasy Micro or Mini kits according to cell number. To prevent cross-contamination, each cell subset was processed individually, whereas patient and healthy donor samples were processed jointly. The immunoSEQ multiplex PCR was used to amplify TCRB sequences from cDNA, generating 87-bp fragments that spanned the CDR3 region. The amplicons were sequenced using the Illumina HiSeq platform. The source study handled its data this way. PCR bias was computationally corrected using synthetic template baselines, reads within Hamming distance 2 were collapsed, and singletons that could not be merged were discarded. Reads were aligned against IMGT to assign V, D and J genes, CDR3 length and insertions or deletions at six rearrangement sites. Clonotype counts were normalized to sorted cell number within each subset before computing true diversity and Gini coefficients with the tcR R package. The overlap coefficient, calculated on TCRB nucleotide sequences, was used to measure repertoire sharing. The source is immuneACCESS, and TCRdb retained only in-frame sequences with V and J called. Part of the clones is not carried over; for the studies checked, unresolved V genes explain less than half of this, and the remainder is unexplained. Clonal size and the V and J genes are those of that table, whereas D and trimming came from the DNA. Within this sample are 300,000 to 350,000 clones, with 7% to 10% of them counted one time only. Jointly, the top ten make up around 1% of the sample.

This clone was observed many times. The clone's antigen remains unknown. Base qualities are not recorded, but no much larger clone differs from it by a single base. Paper-wide results and their limitations: At VDJ recombination sites, type 1 diabetes patients had fewer insertions and more deleted nucleotides, which implies abnormalities in thymic rearrangement. HLA sub-analyses involved small numbers of individuals, so any influence of HLA type on TCRB rearrangement remained unresolved. Type 1 diabetes patients showed a moderate but significant shortening of TCRB CDR3 length in all four CD4+ subsets. Because cDNA was sequenced instead of genomic DNA, highly expressing activated cells could be over-represented, though the groups showed no difference in activation or CD3 levels. PCR might favor shorter templates, but patient and control samples were amplified and corrected together, so any skew would affect both groups equally. Naive, central memory and regulatory TCRB repertoires appeared to be more similar among patients than among healthy donors.

The CDR3 runs 15 residues from the cysteine to the phenylalanine. Solely the CDR3 DNA is kept, with 45 bases framed from the first base. CDR1 and CDR2 were assigned from the germline V gene as SGHRS and YFSETQ. Here V drops 0 bases and J drops 9 bases, and the junction holds 5 bases not matched to any gene. The clonotype was recovered from a man between 25 and 39 years old with type 1 diabetes. The specimen was central memory CD4+ T cells from blood. The sequence joins TRBV5-1 to TRBJ1-6; 8 junctional bases match TRBD1. The DNA is as follows: TGCGCCAGCAGCTTGGAGACAGGGGTCAGTTCACCCCTCCACTTT. This gives the protein CASSLETGVSSPLHF.